A single sample is the source of the 21 T cell receptor beta chains below, sequenced in a study of glioma-infiltrating T cells after dendritic cell vaccination. Assay used: immunoSEQ multiplex PCR; TCRdb lists only in-frame clones, some missing. The sample lists roughly 83,000 clones, 65% to 90% seen once, with 15% to 17% in the top ten. The sequences come from blood, collected before dendritic cell vaccination. These receptors originate from a human donor with glioblastoma.

As to this clone: Distinct nucleotide sequences in the sample also encode this CDR3. The chain links TRBV7-9 to TRBJ2-3, with D perhaps TRBD1 (5 bases). CDR3 size: 11 residues. Germline V gene sequence: CDR1 SEHNR, CDR2 FQNEAQ (reference sequence). The V end lost 5 bases, the J end lost 5 bases, and 5 bases lay between the germline ends. CDR3 nucleotides: TGTGCCAGCAGCAGGGGAGATACGCAGTATTTT. It specifies CASSRGDTQYF.

The V and J genes are TRBV11-2 and TRBJ1-1; possible D gene TRBD1, 6 bases. The CDR3 is 16 amino acids. The germline gives CDR1 SGHAT, CDR2 FQNNGV. Between the trimmed V and J ends, which lost 0 bases and 3 bases, there was a span of 14 bases. CDR3 sequence: CASSLDPGGLYTEAFF. CDR3 DNA sequence: TGTGCCAGCAGCTTAGATCCGGGGGGCTTGTACACTGAAGCTTTCTTT. Based on the CDR3 plus reference TRBV11-2 and TRBJ1-1, the full variable domain is EAGVAQSPRYKIIEKRQSVAFWCNPISGHATLYWYQQILGQGPKLLIQFQNNGVVDDSQLPKDRFSAERLKGVDSTLKIQPAKLEDSAVYLCASSLDPGGLYTEAFFGQGTRLTVV.

This chain connects TRBV9 to TRBJ2-6; a possible D gene is TRBD1 (5 bases). Trimming cost V 6 bases and J 2 bases, with 15 bases left between them. The germline V gene encodes CDR1 SGDLS and CDR2 YYNGEE. This CDR3 has 16 residues. The chain's CDR3 is CASKGADVAGANVLTF. DNA of the CDR3: TGTGCCAGCAAAGGGGCCGACGTGGCTGGGGCCAACGTCCTGACTTTC. Based on the CDR3 plus reference TRBV9 and TRBJ2-6, the full variable domain is DSGVTQTPKHLITATGQRVTLRCSPRSGDLSVYWYQQSLDQGLQFLIQYYNGEERAKGNILERFSAQQFPDLHSELNLSSLELGDSALYFCASKGADVAGANVLTFGAGSRLTVL.

The rearrangement uses TRBV27 and TRBJ2-7, with 10 bases lining up with TRBD2. This CDR3 region has 16 residues. Germline V gene data show CDR1 as MNHEY and CDR2 as SMNVEV (reference sequence). Germline trimming cut 5 bases from V and 0 bases from J; bases unmatched to any gene: 7. In nucleotides, the CDR3 is TGTGCCAGCAGTCCCGGACTAGCGGCTACCTCCTACGAGCAGTACTTC. This translates into CASSPGLAATSYEQYF.

The chain links TRBV29-1 to TRBJ2-7; the match to TRBD1 covers 10 bases. In germline, CDR1 is SQVTM, CDR2 ANQGSEA. J lost 1 base, V lost 0 bases, and 3 bases had no gene match. CDR3 length: 15 amino acids. The CDR3 DNA reads as TGCAGCGTTGAAGACGCGGACAGGGGGTCCTACGAGCAGTACTTC. Amino acids: CSVEDADRGSYEQYF.

V gene TRBV6-5 combines with J gene TRBJ1-2; tentative D call: TRBD1 (5 bases). The CDR3 runs to 14 residues. The V and J ends lost 5 bases and 5 bases respectively, with 15 bases between them. CDR1 and CDR2 (germline): MNHEY, SVGAGI. DNA for the CDR3: TGTGCCAGCAGTATAGTTGCAGGGTTTTATGGCTACACCTTC. Its translation: CASSIVAGFYGYTF.

The J gene is TRBJ2-3, the V gene TRBV2; D may be TRBD2 (6 bases). V was pared by 8 bases and J by 0 bases, with 12 bases between. This CDR3 region has 14 residues. Germline assignment: CDR1 SNHLY and CDR2 FYNNEI. In nucleotides, the CDR3 is TGTGCCAGCGGGGGGATCACTAGCACAGATACGCAGTATTTT. It yields the protein CASGGITSTDTQYF.

The chain joins TRBV5-1 to TRBJ2-7, with 8 bases fitting TRBD2. The germline V gene has CDR1 SGHRS and CDR2 YFSETQ. This CDR3 contains 15 residues. V trimming: 3 bases; J trimming: 6 bases; junction bases outside the gene matches: 11. The CDR3 nucleotides are TGCGCCAGCAGCTGGGCCGGGACTAGTAATTCCGAGCAGTACTTC. Translating gives CASSWAGTSNSEQYF.

The chain employs TRBV19 and TRBJ2-1; D possibly corresponds to TRBD2 (7 bases). This CDR3 spans 17 amino acids. V dropped 7 bases and J dropped 4 bases, with 23 bases sitting between them. Germline CDR1 LNHDA, CDR2 SQIVND (reference sequence). The CDR3 spells CASTNLGGASGYNEQFF. The CDR3 bases are TGTGCCAGTACCAATCTTGGGGGGGCTAGCGGTTACAATGAGCAGTTCTTC. Supplemented by reference TRBV19 and TRBJ2-1, the full variable domain reads DGGITQSPKYLFRKEGQNVTLSCEQNLNHDAMYWYRQDPGQGLRLIYYSQIVNDFQKGDIAEGYSVSREKKESFPLTVTSAQKNPTAFYLCASTNLGGASGYNEQFFGPGTRLTVL.

The chain joins TRBV5-1 to TRBJ2-1; 7 bases agree with TRBD2. After removal of 2 bases from V and 3 bases from J, the junction contained 8 bases not matched to a gene. This CDR3 contains 16 residues. Germline lookup yields CDR1 SGHRS and CDR2 YFSETQ. This chain's CDR3 is CASSFRSGPGYNEQFF. CDR3 bases: TGCGCCAGCAGCTTTCGTAGCGGGCCTGGCTACAATGAGCAGTTCTTC.

The rearrangement joins TRBV10-1 to TRBJ2-7; 9 nucleotides agree with TRBD2. The CDR3 consists of 15 residues. Germline V gene lookup returns CDR1 WNHNN and CDR2 SYGVQD (reference sequence). V lost 10 bases and J lost 6; bases outside the gene matches: 16. CDR3 nucleotides: TGCGCCACCCGAGGAGCGGGGGGCCCATGGCTCGAGCAGTACTTC. It encodes CATRGAGGPWLEQYF.

The chain joins TRBV6-1 to TRBJ1-5; no definite D call. Trimming stripped 3 bases from V and 2 bases from J, with 14 bases between. CDR1 is MNHNS and CDR2 is SASEGT in the germline V gene. CDR3 size: 16 residues. In DNA, the CDR3 is TGTGCCAGCAGTGATGTACGGTATTTTCGCAATCAGCCCCAGCATTTT. Residues: CASSDVRYFRNQPQHF.

The gene calls are TRBV4-1 and TRBJ2-1, with 9 nucleotides matching TRBD2. Germline V lookup: CDR1 MGHRA, CDR2 YSYEKL. This CDR3 contains 16 residues. V lost 3 bases to trimming and J lost 6 bases; unmatched junction nucleotides: 9. The CDR3 nucleotides are TGCGCCAGCAGCCAGGGAAGCGGGAGGTACCTCAATGAGCAGTTCTTC. Its translation: CASSQGSGRYLNEQFF.

The J gene is TRBJ1-1, the V gene TRBV29-1; TRBD1 matches at 8 bases. Germline CDR1 reads SQVTM; CDR2 reads ANQGSEA. The CDR3 contains 16 residues. V lost 5 bases and J lost 0; bases outside the gene matches: 11. The CDR3 spells CSVYERGQGLNTEAFF. The CDR3 DNA sequence: TGCAGCGTTTACGAAAGAGGACAGGGACTGAACACTGAAGCTTTCTTT. The entire variable domain, with the rest obtained from reference TRBV29-1 and TRBJ1-1, is as follows: SAVISQKPSRDICQRGTSLTIQCQVDSQVTMMFWYRQQPGQSLTLIATANQGSEATYESGFVIDKFPISRPNLTFSTLTVSNMSPEDSSIYLCSVYERGQGLNTEAFFGQGTRLTVV.

The chain employs TRBV29-1 and TRBJ2-1; 7 positions agree with TRBD2. V dropped 5 bases and J dropped 8; count of bases not matched to a gene: 9. CDR3 length equals 13 residues. Germline V lookup: CDR1 SQVTM, CDR2 ANQGSEA. The CDR3 sequence: CSVPAGWADEQFF. DNA of the CDR3: TGCAGCGTTCCAGCGGGATGGGCCGATGAGCAGTTCTTC.

The chain couples TRBV19 to TRBJ2-1; 7 bases are a match to TRBD2. The CDR3 runs to 13 residues. V was clipped by 3 bases and J by 8 bases; unmatched bases: 4. The germline gives CDR1 LNHDA, CDR2 SQIVND (reference sequence). DNA for the CDR3: TGTGCCAGTAGTATTGGGGAGGGCTATGAGCAGTTCTTC. Its translation: CASSIGEGYEQFF.

This chain connects TRBV10-3 to TRBJ2-1; D perhaps matches TRBD1 (6 bases). Trimming took 2 bases from V and 4 from J, leaving 12 bases between them. Germline CDR1 reads ENHRY; CDR2 reads SYGVKD. CDR3 size: 15 residues. The CDR3 DNA sequence: TGTGCCATCAGTGAGGCCCCGGGACATTACAATGAGCAGTTCTTC. It translates to CAISEAPGHYNEQFF.

The chain carries TRBV7-9 and TRBJ2-7; D is uncertain. V was pared by 3 bases and J by 0 bases, with 6 bases between. CDR3 length: 13 residues. In germline, CDR1 is SEHNR, CDR2 FQNEAQ (reference sequence). The CDR3 DNA reads TGTGCCAGCAGCTTGTCCCTCTCCTACGAGCAGTACTTC. Translated: CASSLSLSYEQYF.

Here the CDR3 reads CASSVGRGAGTDTQYF. In DNA, the CDR3 is TGTGCCAGCAGCGTCGGCAGGGGGGCAGGCACAGATACGCAGTATTTT. The chain links TRBV9 to TRBJ2-3, with a tentative D call TRBD1 (7 bases). The germline V gene has CDR1 SGDLS and CDR2 YYNGEE. The CDR3 consists of 16 residues. Deletions cut 2 bases from V and 1 base from J, with 14 bases between.

The chain recombines TRBV7-9 with TRBJ1-3; 8 bases fit TRBD1. V trimming: 1 base; J trimming: 2 bases; junction bases outside the gene matches: 4. Germline values: CDR1 SEHNR, CDR2 FQNEAQ (reference sequence). This CDR3 comprises 16 residues. The DNA for the CDR3 is TGTGCCAGCAGCTTAGATGCAGGGGGCGCTGGAAACACCATATATTTT. Translated: CASSLDAGGAGNTIYF.

V usage is TRBV4-3 and J usage is TRBJ1-2; D unresolved. This CDR3 is built from 16 residues. V was shortened by 0 bases and J by 6 bases, with 17 bases between the two germline ends. CDR1 and CDR2 (germline): LGHNA, YSLEER. This chain's CDR3 is CASSQEGGFGFDGYTF. CDR3 sequence (DNA): TGCGCCAGCAGCCAAGAAGGAGGCTTTGGGTTCGATGGCTACACCTTC.